The TCR beta chain described here comes from a study of blood T cell repertoires in COVID-19. As for the study in general: In each case, the material was cDNA or gDNA derived from T cells, B-cell-depleted T cells, or PBMCs.

Data came from immunoSEQ multiplex PCR; TCRdb stores just in-frame clones and leaves some out. This table has 150,000 to 200,000 clones, around 87% appearing once. Germline lookup yields CDR1 DFQATT and CDR2 SNEGSKA (reference sequence). The CDR3 runs 10 residues. V shed 6 bases and J shed 4 bases, with 6 bases lying between them. Material for sequencing was peripheral blood. This TCR was sampled from a man in his 60s with COVID-19, enrolled during active disease. The V call is TRBV20-1, the J call TRBJ1-2; no reliable D call. This CDR3 reads CSAEGYGYTF. CDR3 bases: TGCAGTGCGGAGGGCTATGGCTACACCTTC.